A selection of T cell receptor beta chains follows, all from one sample in a study of blood T cell repertoires in COVID-19. This table comes from immunoSEQ multiplex PCR, and its TCRdb copy is limited to in-frame clones, with some not included. The table lists approximately 250,000 clones, around nine tenths of them singletons. The specimen sequenced was peripheral blood. These receptors were collected from an older woman who had recovered from COVID-19. Both conserved end residues are part of each CDR3. D genes are given only for firm matches. Expanded clones get a size class; other rows say once, few or many, or leave the size out.

d_gene	v_gene	j_gene	abundance	CDR3aa	CDR3nt
TRBD2	TRBV24-1	TRBJ2-5	.	CATSARHGGVKTQYF	TGTGCCACCAGTGCCCGACACGGGGGGGTTAAGACCCAGTACTTC
TRBD1	TRBV18	TRBJ1-2	.	CASSPGQDNYGYTF	TGTGCCAGCTCACCGGGACAGGACAACTATGGCTACACCTTC
.	TRBV27	TRBJ2-7	.	CASSPAGTRNSYEQYF	TGTGCCAGCAGTCCCGCCGGGACTCGGAACTCCTACGAGCAGTACTTC
.	TRBV18	TRBJ1-1	.	CASSPSWTENTEAFF	TGTGCCAGCTCACCAAGCTGGACAGAGAACACTGAAGCTTTCTTT
.	TRBV5-1	TRBJ1-4	.	CASSLFPGGSTNEKLFF	TGCGCCAGCAGCTTGTTCCCGGGGGGCTCAACTAATGAAAAACTGTTTTTT
TRBD2	TRBV4-2	TRBJ2-1	.	CASSQRNSGGDEQFF	TGTGCCAGCAGCCAACGAAATTCGGGGGGGGATGAGCAGTTCTTC
.	TRBV10-3	TRBJ2-7	.	CATSGAGDYEQYF	TGTGCCACCTCCGGGGCAGGGGACTACGAGCAGTACTTC
.	TRBV28	TRBJ2-7	.	CASSLMGSHEQYF	TGTGCCAGCAGTTTAATGGGGAGCCACGAGCAGTACTTC
.	TRBV6-2/TRBV6-3	TRBJ1-4	.	CASSYVAGGATNEKLFF	TGTGCCAGCAGTTACGTGGCGGGAGGCGCAACTAATGAAAAACTGTTTTTT
.	TRBV14	TRBJ2-2	once	CASSHPTGELFF	TGTGCCAGCAGCCATCCGACCGGGGAGCTGTTTTTT
TRBD1	TRBV5-1	TRBJ2-7	.	CASRSNTAGTGTYEQYF	TGCGCCAGTCGCTCTAATACTGCCGGGACAGGGACCTACGAGCAGTACTTC
TRBD2	TRBV19	TRBJ2-3	.	CASSMLGGGTLTDTQYF	TGTGCCAGTAGTATGCTGGGGGGAGGGACCCTCACAGATACGCAGTATTTT
.	TRBV6-5	TRBJ1-2	.	CASSYQGNYGYTF	TGTGCCAGCAGTTACCAGGGGAACTATGGCTACACCTTC
.	TRBV28	TRBJ1-5	.	CASSLRRRAGRQPQHF	TGTGCCAGCAGTTTACGGAGGAGGGCTGGCCGTCAGCCCCAGCATTTT
.	TRBV9	TRBJ1-1	.	CASSVVPEGVNTEAFF	TGTGCCAGCAGCGTAGTTCCTGAGGGGGTGAACACTGAAGCTTTCTTT
.	TRBV7-2	TRBJ2-7	.	CASSASGGPTYEQYF	TGTGCCAGCAGCGCCTCCGGGGGGCCAACCTACGAGCAGTACTTC
.	TRBV7-3	TRBJ2-1	.	CASSLTPGSLNEQFF	TGTGCCAGCAGCTTGACCCCCGGGTCATTGAATGAGCAGTTCTTC
.	TRBV14	TRBJ1-4	.	CASSQESWGPGSEKLFF	TGTGCCAGCAGCCAAGAATCGTGGGGGCCTGGATCTGAAAAACTGTTTTTT
TRBD1	TRBV20-1	TRBJ2-7	.	CSAGQAYEQYF	TGCAGTGCTGGACAGGCCTACGAGCAGTACTTC
.	TRBV5-4	TRBJ2-5	once	CASRFPGAQETQYF	TGTGCCAGCAGGTTCCCGGGAGCACAAGAGACCCAGTACTTC
TRBD2	TRBV27	TRBJ2-3	.	CASSLLLAGGPEDTQYF	TGTGCCAGCAGTTTATTACTAGCGGGGGGGCCCGAAGATACGCAGTATTTT
TRBD1	TRBV6-5	TRBJ1-4	.	CASSPRQGSNEKLFF	TGTGCCAGCAGTCCTCGACAGGGGTCTAATGAAAAACTGTTTTTT
.	TRBV6-5	TRBJ2-7	.	CASSYSPQGGYEQYF	TGTGCCAGCAGTTACTCGCCACAGGGTGGGTACGAGCAGTACTTC
.	TRBV5-1	TRBJ2-7	.	CASSSQDRSYEQYF	TGCGCCAGCAGCTCACAGGACCGATCCTACGAGCAGTACTTC
TRBD2	TRBV7-3	TRBJ2-7	.	CASSPVGGSSYEQYF	TGTGCCAGCAGCCCCGTGGGGGGGAGCTCCTACGAGCAGTACTTC
TRBD1	TRBV7-2	TRBJ1-1	few	CASSLAIQGVSEAFF	TGTGCCAGCAGCCTGGCCATACAGGGGGTATCTGAAGCTTTCTTT
TRBD1	TRBV2	TRBJ1-6	once	CASRVGQVNSPLHF	TGTGCCAGCCGGGTGGGACAGGTTAATTCACCCCTCCACTTT
.	TRBV6-5	TRBJ2-7	.	CASSYSEVWNYEQYF	TGTGCCAGCAGTTACTCTGAGGTATGGAACTACGAGCAGTACTTC
.	TRBV27	TRBJ1-2	.	CATHWGRGFGYTF	TGTGCCACCCACTGGGGGAGGGGGTTTGGCTACACCTTC
.	TRBV7-3	TRBJ2-3	.	CASSLASSPDTQYF	TGTGCCAGCAGCCTTGCTAGCAGTCCAGATACGCAGTATTTT
.	TRBV19	TRBJ2-2	.	CASTYTGELFF	TGTGCCAGTACGTACACCGGGGAGCTGTTTTTT
TRBD1	TRBV24-1	TRBJ2-7	.	CATSDPGTGETGEQYF	TGTGCCACCAGTGACCCTGGGACAGGGGAAACGGGGGAGCAGTACTTC
TRBD2	TRBV9	TRBJ2-5	.	CASSPFLAGGEETQYF	TGTGCCAGCAGCCCCTTTTTGGCGGGGGGCGAAGAGACCCAGTACTTC
.	TRBV18	TRBJ2-7	.	CASSPSTYEQYF	TGTGCCAGCTCACCCAGTACCTACGAGCAGTACTTC
TRBD1	TRBV2	TRBJ1-3	.	CASSVRQGAYTIYF	TGTGCCAGCAGTGTAAGACAGGGGGCTTACACCATATATTTT
.	TRBV18	TRBJ1-4	.	CASSPPGARGEKLFF	TGTGCCAGCTCACCACCCGGGGCGCGGGGTGAAAAACTGTTTTTT
TRBD1	TRBV19	TRBJ1-1	.	CASSRTGGAFF	TGTGCCAGTAGTCGGACAGGGGGAGCTTTCTTT
.	TRBV7-2	TRBJ1-2	.	CASSRTRSYGYTF	TGTGCCAGCAGCCGAACCCGGTCCTATGGCTACACCTTC
TRBD1	TRBV3-1/TRBV3-2	TRBJ1-3	.	CASSQAGTGLAGNTIYF	TGTGCCAGCAGCCAAGCCGGGACAGGGCTAGCTGGAAACACCATATATTTT
.	TRBV28	TRBJ1-3	.	CASSLWYSGNTIYF	TGTGCCAGCAGTTTATGGTACTCTGGAAACACCATATATTTT
TRBD1	TRBV9	TRBJ1-6	few	CASSVAGQGLDNSPLHF	TGTGCCAGCAGCGTAGCGGGACAGGGGCTCGATAATTCACCCCTCCACTTT
TRBD2	TRBV2	TRBJ2-3	.	CASSWGGTTDTQYF	TGTGCCAGCAGCTGGGGGGGGACCACAGATACGCAGTATTTT